What follows describes a single TCR beta chain. The data are from a study of blood T cell repertoires in COVID-19. The CDR3 runs 15 residues. The V end lost 3 bases, the J end lost 1 base, and 12 bases lay between the germline ends. The table came from immunoSEQ multiplex PCR; TCRdb's copy has only in-frame clones and leaves some out. The sample has 110,000 or so clones, around 85% seen once. This rearrangement joins TRBV23-1 to TRBJ1-1, with a weak D call TRBD1 (6 bases). TRBV23-1 is sorted into the ORF group, with uncertain function. Sequencing was carried out using peripheral blood. The clonotype originates from a man aged 45-65 years with acute or convalescent COVID-19. This CDR3 is CASSHHRVGNTEAFF. CDR3 coding DNA: TGCGCCAGCAGTCATCACAGGGTGGGGAACACTGAAGCTTTCTTT.